This T cell receptor beta chain is from a study of response to subunit inactivated influenza vaccine. Whole-study results and caveats: The authors suggested that every seasonal influenza vaccination recruits few new T cells.

The V and J ends lost 7 bases and 3 bases, in that order; junction bases with no gene match: 3. CDR3 size: 14 residues. TCRdb passed the RT-PCR reads through MiXCR, listing each CDR3 protein once. This sample has roughly 290,000 distinct CDR3 sequences; 20% to 25% occur once, and the top ten carry roughly a tenth. Details on this clonotype: No antigen is known for it.

The chain has TRBV12-3 or TRBV12-4 and TRBJ1-4, with 9 nucleotides matching TRBD1. Sequencing was performed on PBMCs from blood, taken less than 22 months after vaccination. The sequence came from a man between 50 and 70 years old who received an inactivated influenza vaccine. As DNA, the CDR3 is TGTGCCAGCAACGACAGGGGGGCTAATGAAAAACTGTTTTTT. It yields the protein CASNDRGANEKLFF.